This T cell receptor (beta chain) was recorded in a study of blood T cell repertoires in COVID-19. CDR3 length equals 12 residues. Trimming took off 3 bases at V and 0 bases at J, with 3 bases between the two ends. Germline-derived CDR1 and CDR2 are SGHKS and YYEKEE (reference sequence). Method: immunoSEQ multiplex PCR; TCRdb's copy keeps in-frame clones and lacks some. The profile covers 70,000 to 90,000 clones, with 86% appearing a single time and about 5.7% taken by the ten largest. This sequence was found in a man aged 80 or over with COVID-19, enrolled during active disease. The rearrangement links TRBV5-5 to TRBJ1-1; unclear D gene. The source material was peripheral blood. The CDR3 DNA reads as TGTGCCAGCAGCTCTATGAACACTGAAGCTTTCTTT. Its translation is CASSSMNTEAFF.